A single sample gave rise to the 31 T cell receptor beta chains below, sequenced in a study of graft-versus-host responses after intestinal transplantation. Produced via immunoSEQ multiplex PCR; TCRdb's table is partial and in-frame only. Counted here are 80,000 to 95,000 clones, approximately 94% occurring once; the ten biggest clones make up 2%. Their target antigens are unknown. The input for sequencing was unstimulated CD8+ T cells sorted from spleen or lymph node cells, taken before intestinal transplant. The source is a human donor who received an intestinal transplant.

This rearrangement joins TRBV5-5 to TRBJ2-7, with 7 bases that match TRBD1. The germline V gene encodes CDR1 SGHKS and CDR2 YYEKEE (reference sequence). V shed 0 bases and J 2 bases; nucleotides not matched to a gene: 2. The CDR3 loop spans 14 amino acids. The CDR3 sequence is CASSLEGGPYEQYF. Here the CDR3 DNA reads TGTGCCAGCAGCTTGGAAGGGGGCCCCTACGAGCAGTACTTC. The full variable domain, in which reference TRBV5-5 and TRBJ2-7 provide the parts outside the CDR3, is DAGVTQSPTHLIKTRGQQVTLRCSPISGHKSVSWYQQVLGQGPQFIFQYYEKEERGRGNFPDRFSARQFPNYSSELNVNALLLGDSALYLCASSLEGGPYEQYFGPGTRLTVT.

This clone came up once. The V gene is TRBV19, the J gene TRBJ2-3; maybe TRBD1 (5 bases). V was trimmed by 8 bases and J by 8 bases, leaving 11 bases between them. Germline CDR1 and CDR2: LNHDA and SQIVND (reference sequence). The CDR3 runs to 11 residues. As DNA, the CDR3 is TGTGCCAGTCATCTAGGGGCTACGCAGTATTTT. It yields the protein CASHLGATQYF.

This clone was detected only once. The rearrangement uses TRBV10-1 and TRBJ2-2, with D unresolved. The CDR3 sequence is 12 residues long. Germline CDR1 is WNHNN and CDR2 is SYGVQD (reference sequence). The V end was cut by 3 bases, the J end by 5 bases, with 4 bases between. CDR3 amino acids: CASSDGTGELFF. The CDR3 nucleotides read TGCGCCAGCAGTGACGGGACCGGGGAGCTGTTTTTT.

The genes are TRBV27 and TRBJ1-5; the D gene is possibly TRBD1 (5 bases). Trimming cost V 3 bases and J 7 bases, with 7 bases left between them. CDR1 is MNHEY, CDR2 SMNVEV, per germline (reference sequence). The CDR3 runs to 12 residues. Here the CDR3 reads CASSFGGQPQHF. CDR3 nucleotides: TGTGCCAGCAGTTTCGGGGGGCAGCCCCAGCATTTT.

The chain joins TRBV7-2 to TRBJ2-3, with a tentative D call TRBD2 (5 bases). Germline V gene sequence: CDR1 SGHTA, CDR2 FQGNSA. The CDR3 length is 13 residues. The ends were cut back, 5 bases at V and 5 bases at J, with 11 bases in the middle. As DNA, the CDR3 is TGTGCCAGCAGCCCGTCGAGCGGAGATACGCAGTATTTT. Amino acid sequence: CASSPSSGDTQYF. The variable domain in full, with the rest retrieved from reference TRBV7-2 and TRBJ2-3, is GAGVSQSPSNKVTEKGKDVELRCDPISGHTALYWYRQSLGQGLEFLIYFQGNSAPDKSGLPSDRFSAERTGGSVSTLTIQRTQQEDSAVYLCASSPSSGDTQYFGPGTRLTVL.

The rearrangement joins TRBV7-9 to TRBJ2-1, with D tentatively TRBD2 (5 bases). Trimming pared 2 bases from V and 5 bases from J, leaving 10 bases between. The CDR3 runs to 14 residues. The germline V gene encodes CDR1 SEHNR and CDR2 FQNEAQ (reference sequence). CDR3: CASSLQAEDNEQFF. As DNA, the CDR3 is TGTGCCAGCAGCTTACAAGCGGAAGACAATGAGCAGTTCTTC. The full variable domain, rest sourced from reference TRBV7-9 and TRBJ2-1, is DTGVSQNPRHKITKRGQNVTFRCDPISEHNRLYWYRQTLGQGPEFLTYFQNEAQLEKSRLLSDRFSAERPKGSFSTLEIQRTEQGDSAMYLCASSLQAEDNEQFFGPGTRLTVL.

The CDR3 bases are TGTGCCAGCTCAGAAGGAGGGCCCCGGGGCCTCTATAATTCACCCCTCCACTTT. Amino acid sequence: CASSEGGPRGLYNSPLHF. The chain couples TRBV18 to TRBJ1-6, with a possible D match to TRBD1 (5 bases). CDR3 length equals 18 residues. Germline lookup yields CDR1 KGHSH and CDR2 LQKENI. The V and J ends lost 5 bases and 3 bases respectively, with 20 bases between them.

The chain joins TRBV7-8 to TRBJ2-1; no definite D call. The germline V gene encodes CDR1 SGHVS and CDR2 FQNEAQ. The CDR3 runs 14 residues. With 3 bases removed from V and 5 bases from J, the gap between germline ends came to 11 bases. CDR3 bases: TGTGCCAGCAGCTTGTCCCCCTCTAACAATGAGCAGTTCTTC. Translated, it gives CASSLSPSNNEQFF. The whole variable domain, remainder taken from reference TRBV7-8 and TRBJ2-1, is GAGVSQSPRYKVAKRGQDVALRCDPISGHVSLFWYQQALGQGPEFLTYFQNEAQLDKSGLPSDRFFAERPEGSVSTLKIQRTQQEDSAVYLCASSLSPSNNEQFFGPGTRLTVL.

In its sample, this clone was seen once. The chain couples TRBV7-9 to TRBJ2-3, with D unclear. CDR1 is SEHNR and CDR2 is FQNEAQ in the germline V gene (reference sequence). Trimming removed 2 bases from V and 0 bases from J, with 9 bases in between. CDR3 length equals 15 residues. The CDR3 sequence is CASSLRESSTDTQYF. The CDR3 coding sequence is TGTGCCAGCAGCTTAAGAGAGTCTAGCACAGATACGCAGTATTTT.

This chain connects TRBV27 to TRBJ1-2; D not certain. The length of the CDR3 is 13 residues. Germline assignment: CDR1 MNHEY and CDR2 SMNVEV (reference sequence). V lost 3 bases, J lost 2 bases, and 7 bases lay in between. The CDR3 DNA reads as TGTGCCAGCAGTTTGGGCAGAAACTATGGCTACACCTTC. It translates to CASSLGRNYGYTF.

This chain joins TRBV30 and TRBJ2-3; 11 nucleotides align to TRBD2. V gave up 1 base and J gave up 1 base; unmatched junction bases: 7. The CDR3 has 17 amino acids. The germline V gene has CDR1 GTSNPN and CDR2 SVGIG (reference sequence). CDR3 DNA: TGTGCCTGGAGTGGGGGACTAGCGGTGGTACGCACAGATACGCAGTATTTT. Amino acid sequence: CAWSGGLAVVRTDTQYF.

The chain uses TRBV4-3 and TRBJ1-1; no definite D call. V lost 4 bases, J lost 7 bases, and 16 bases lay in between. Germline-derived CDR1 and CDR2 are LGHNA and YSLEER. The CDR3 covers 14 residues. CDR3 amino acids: CASSPGGPSIEAFF. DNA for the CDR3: TGCGCCAGCAGCCCCGGAGGTCCGTCCATTGAAGCTTTCTTT.

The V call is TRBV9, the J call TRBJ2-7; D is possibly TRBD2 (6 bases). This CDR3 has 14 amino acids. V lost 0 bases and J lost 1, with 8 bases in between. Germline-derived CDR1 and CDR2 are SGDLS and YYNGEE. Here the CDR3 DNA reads TGTGCCAGCAGCGTAGCTAGCGAGTCCTACGAGCAGTACTTC. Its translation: CASSVASESYEQYF.

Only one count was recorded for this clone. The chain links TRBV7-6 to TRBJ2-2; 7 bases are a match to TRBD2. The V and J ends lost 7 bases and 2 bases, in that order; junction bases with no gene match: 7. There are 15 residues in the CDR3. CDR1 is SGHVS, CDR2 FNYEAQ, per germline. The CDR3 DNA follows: TGTGCCAGCACGGCAGCGGGGATTAACACCGGGGAGCTGTTTTTT. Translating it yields CASTAAGINTGELFF.

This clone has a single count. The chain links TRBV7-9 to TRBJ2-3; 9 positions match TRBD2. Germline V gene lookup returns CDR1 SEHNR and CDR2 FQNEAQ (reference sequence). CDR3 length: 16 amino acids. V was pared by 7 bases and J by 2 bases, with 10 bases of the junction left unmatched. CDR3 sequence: CASIHSGGPYTDTQYF. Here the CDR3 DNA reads TGTGCCAGCATCCATAGCGGGGGCCCATACACAGATACGCAGTATTTT.

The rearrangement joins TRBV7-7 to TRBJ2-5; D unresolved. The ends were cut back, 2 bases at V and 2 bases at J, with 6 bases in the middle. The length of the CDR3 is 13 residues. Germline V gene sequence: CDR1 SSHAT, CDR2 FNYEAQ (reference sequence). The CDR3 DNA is TGTGCCAGCAGCTTATCCCCTCAAGAGACCCAGTACTTC. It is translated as CASSLSPQETQYF.

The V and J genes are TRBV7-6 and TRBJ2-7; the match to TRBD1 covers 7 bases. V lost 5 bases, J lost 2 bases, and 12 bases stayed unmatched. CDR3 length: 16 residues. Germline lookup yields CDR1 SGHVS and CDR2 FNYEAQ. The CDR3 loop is CASSPTPGQATYEQYF. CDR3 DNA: TGTGCCAGCAGCCCGACCCCCGGACAGGCCACCTACGAGCAGTACTTC.

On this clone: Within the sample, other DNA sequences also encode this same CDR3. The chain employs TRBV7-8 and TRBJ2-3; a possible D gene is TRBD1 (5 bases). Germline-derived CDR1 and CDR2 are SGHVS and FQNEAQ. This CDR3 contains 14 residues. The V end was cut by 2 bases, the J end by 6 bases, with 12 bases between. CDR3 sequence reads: CASSLTWAGDTQYF. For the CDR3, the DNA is TGTGCCAGCAGCTTAACCTGGGCAGGGGATACGCAGTATTTT.

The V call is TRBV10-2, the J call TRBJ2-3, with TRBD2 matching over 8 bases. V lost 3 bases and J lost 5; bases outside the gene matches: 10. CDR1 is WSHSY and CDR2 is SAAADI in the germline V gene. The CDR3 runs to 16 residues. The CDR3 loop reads CASSEFGGGLKDTQYF. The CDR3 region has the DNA TGCGCCAGCAGTGAATTCGGGGGGGGCCTTAAAGATACGCAGTATTTT.

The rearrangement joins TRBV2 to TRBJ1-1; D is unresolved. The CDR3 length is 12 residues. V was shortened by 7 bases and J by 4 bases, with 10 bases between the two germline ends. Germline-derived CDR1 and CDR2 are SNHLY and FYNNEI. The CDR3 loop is CASNWAGTEAFF. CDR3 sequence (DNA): TGTGCCAGCAATTGGGCTGGCACTGAAGCTTTCTTT.

DNA of the CDR3: TGTGCCAGCAGCACACGACAGGGAGAGCTCGACGAGCAGTACTTC. It specifies CASSTRQGELDEQYF. The chain is built from TRBV5-6 and TRBJ2-7; 7 positions agree with TRBD1. The CDR3 sequence is 15 residues long. The trim removed 4 bases at V and 5 bases at J, leaving 12 bases unmatched. Per germline, CDR1 SGHDT and CDR2 YYEEEE.

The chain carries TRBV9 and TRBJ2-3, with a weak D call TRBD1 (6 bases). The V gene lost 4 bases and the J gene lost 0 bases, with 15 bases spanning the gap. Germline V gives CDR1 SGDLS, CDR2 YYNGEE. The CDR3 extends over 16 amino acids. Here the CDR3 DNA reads TGTGCCAGCAGCACCCGGACAGCTATTAGCACAGATACGCAGTATTTT. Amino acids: CASSTRTAISTDTQYF.

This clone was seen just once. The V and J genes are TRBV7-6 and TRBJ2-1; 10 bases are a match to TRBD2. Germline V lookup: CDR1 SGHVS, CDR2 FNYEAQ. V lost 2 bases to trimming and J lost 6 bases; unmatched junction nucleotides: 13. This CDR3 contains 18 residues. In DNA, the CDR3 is TGTGCCAGCAGCTTACCCCTGGGGAGCGGGGGGGAGGTCAATGAGCAGTTCTTC. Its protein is CASSLPLGSGGEVNEQFF.

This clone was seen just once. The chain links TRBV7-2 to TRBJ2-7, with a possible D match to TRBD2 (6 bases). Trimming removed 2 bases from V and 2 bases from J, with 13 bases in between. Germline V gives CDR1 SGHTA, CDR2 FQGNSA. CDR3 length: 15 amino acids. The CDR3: CASSLSLGTPYEQYF. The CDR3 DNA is TGTGCCAGCAGCTTAAGTCTGGGGACTCCCTACGAGCAGTACTTC.

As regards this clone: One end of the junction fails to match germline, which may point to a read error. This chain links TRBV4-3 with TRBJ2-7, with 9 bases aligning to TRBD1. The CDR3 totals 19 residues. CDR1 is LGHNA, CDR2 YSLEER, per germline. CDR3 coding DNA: TGCGCCAGCAGCCAAGTGTCTGGGAGTCCGGGACAGGGCTCCCACGAGCAGTACTTC. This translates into CASSQVSGSPGQGSHEQYF.

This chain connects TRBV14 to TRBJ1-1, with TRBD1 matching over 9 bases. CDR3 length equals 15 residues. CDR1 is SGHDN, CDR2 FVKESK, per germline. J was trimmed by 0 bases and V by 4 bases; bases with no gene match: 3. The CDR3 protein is CASSPRQGVNTEAFF. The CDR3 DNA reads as TGTGCCAGCAGCCCGCGACAGGGGGTGAACACTGAAGCTTTCTTT.

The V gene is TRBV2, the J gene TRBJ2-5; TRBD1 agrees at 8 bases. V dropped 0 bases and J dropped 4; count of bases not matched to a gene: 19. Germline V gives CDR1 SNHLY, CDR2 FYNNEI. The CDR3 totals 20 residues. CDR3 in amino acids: CASSEALGGGQGAGRETQYF. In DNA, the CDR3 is TGTGCCAGCAGTGAAGCGCTAGGAGGAGGGCAGGGGGCGGGCAGAGAGACCCAGTACTTC.

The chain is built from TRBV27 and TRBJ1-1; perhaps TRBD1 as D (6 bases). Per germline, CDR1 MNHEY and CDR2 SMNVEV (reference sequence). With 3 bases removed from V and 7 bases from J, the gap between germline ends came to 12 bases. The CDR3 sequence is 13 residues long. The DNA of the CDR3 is TGTGCCAGCAGTTTTAAACAGGGCTTTGAAGCTTTCTTT. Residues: CASSFKQGFEAFF.

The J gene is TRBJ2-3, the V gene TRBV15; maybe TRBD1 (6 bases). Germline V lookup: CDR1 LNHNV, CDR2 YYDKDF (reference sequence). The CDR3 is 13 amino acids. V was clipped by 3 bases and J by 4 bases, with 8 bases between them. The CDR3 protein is CATSSHRADTQYF. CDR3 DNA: TGTGCCACCAGCAGCCACAGGGCAGATACGCAGTATTTT.

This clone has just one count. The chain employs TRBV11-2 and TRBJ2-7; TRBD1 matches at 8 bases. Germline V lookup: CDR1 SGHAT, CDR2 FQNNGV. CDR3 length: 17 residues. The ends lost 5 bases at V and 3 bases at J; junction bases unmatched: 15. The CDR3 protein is CASSISTRDRYHYEQYF. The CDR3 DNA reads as TGTGCCAGCAGCATCAGCACCCGGGACAGGTACCACTACGAGCAGTACTTC.

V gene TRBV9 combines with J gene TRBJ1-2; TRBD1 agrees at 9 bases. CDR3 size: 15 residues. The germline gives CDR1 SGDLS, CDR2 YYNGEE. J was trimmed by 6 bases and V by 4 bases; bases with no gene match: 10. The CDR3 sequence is CASSKGQGEGNGYTF. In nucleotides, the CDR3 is TGTGCCAGCAGCAAGGGACAGGGTGAAGGAAATGGCTACACCTTC.